Shown below are 27 T cell receptor beta chains from a single sample sequenced in a study of shared clonotypes between healthy human individuals. Repertoires were generated with immunoSEQ multiplex PCR, while TCRdb's copy carries only in-frame clones and drops some. Of over 2 million clones in the sample, 80% to 95% were seen once. The specimen sequenced was naive CD4+ T cells from PBMCs. Subset described: CD45RA+ positively selected. Every receptor here comes from a man aged 18 to 35 in good health. Some clones in this sample may be carry-over from other donors' samples.

This clone was seen a handful of times. This chain uses TRBV2 with TRBJ1-5; perhaps TRBD1 as D (5 bases). The CDR3 covers 14 residues. Trimming stripped 7 bases from V and 7 bases from J, with 17 bases between. CDR1 and CDR2 from the germline V gene are SNHLY and FYNNEI. In nucleotides, the CDR3 is TGTGCCAGCACATTGCTGGGGACGGGGCAGCCCCAGCATTTT. It codes for CASTLLGTGQPQHF.

As to this clone: The sample has other DNA sequences that encode this CDR3 too. The chain combines TRBV18 with TRBJ2-3, with unresolved D. The germline CDR1 and CDR2 sequences are KGHSH and LQKENI. The length of the CDR3 is 13 residues. V lost 6 bases and J 3 bases, leaving 10 bases between the germline ends. The CDR3 nucleotides are TGTGCCAGCTCCCCGGGCAGTACAGATACGCAGTATTTT. Encoded protein: CASSPGSTDTQYF.

The chain carries TRBV28 and TRBJ1-1; a weak D match, TRBD1 (6 bases). This CDR3 is built from 12 residues. The V end was cut by 9 bases, the J end by 6 bases, with 14 bases between. Germline V gene lookup returns CDR1 MDHEN and CDR2 SYDVKM. This chain's CDR3 is CASFTGLAEAFF. CDR3 DNA: TGTGCCAGTTTCACAGGGCTCGCTGAAGCTTTCTTT. Full variable domain (outside the CDR3, taken from reference TRBV28 and TRBJ1-1): DVKVTQSSRYLVKRTGEKVFLECVQDMDHENMFWYRQDPGLGLRLIYFSYDVKMKEKGDIPEGYSVSREKKERFSLILESASTNQTSMYLCASFTGLAEAFFGQGTRLTVV.

As to this clone: The same CDR3 can be traced to other DNA sequences in this sample. The chain is built from TRBV9 and TRBJ2-1; 10 bases align to TRBD2. The CDR3 length is 15 residues. Germline CDR1 is SGDLS and CDR2 is YYNGEE. J was trimmed by 2 bases and V by 4 bases; bases with no gene match: 3. The chain's CDR3 is CASSPGLAAYNEQFF. In nucleotides, the CDR3 is TGTGCCAGCAGCCCCGGACTAGCGGCCTACAATGAGCAGTTCTTC.

The rearrangement uses TRBV14 and TRBJ1-1; D unresolved. CDR3 length: 16 residues. Trimming removed 1 base from V and 2 bases from J, with 14 bases in between. CDR1 and CDR2 (germline): SGHDN, FVKESK. The CDR3 spells CASSQVGWVPNTEAFF. CDR3 DNA sequence: TGTGCCAGCAGCCAAGTGGGGTGGGTTCCTAACACTGAAGCTTTCTTT.

In DNA, the CDR3 is TGTGCCAGCAGCTTAGCAGCGGACAGCTCTACGGGGGAGCAGTACTTC. Its translation: CASSLAADSSTGEQYF. The V gene is TRBV7-8, the J gene TRBJ2-7; maybe TRBD1 (6 bases). Trimming removed 0 bases at V and 7 bases at J, with 19 bases between. The V gene's germline CDR1 is SGHVS and CDR2 FQNEAQ. The CDR3 runs to 16 residues.

V is TRBV28 and J is TRBJ1-3; D not certain. V lost 10 bases to trimming and J lost 2 bases, with 15 bases between them. The CDR3 is 14 amino acids. Germline loops: CDR1 MDHEN, CDR2 SYDVKM. The chain's CDR3 is CAITRPGAGNTIYF. The CDR3 DNA follows: TGTGCCATCACTCGGCCCGGGGCTGGAAACACCATATATTTT.

The chain carries TRBV7-2 and TRBJ2-3; 9 bases agree with TRBD1. J gave up 3 bases and V 1 base, and 5 bases lay outside the gene matches. Germline CDR1 is SGHTA and CDR2 is FQGNSA. There are 16 residues in the CDR3. This chain's CDR3 is CASSLGGTGITDTQYF. CDR3 in DNA: TGTGCCAGCAGCTTAGGAGGGACAGGGATAACAGATACGCAGTATTTT.

The CDR3 reads CASSFSQGTYEQYF. CDR3 DNA sequence: TGTGCCAGCAGCTTCTCGCAGGGTACCTACGAGCAGTACTTC. The chain combines TRBV7-2 with TRBJ2-7, with a possible D match to TRBD1 (5 bases). Trimming left V 3 bases short and J 2 bases short, with 11 bases between. This CDR3 has 14 amino acids. Germline V gene lookup returns CDR1 SGHTA and CDR2 FQGNSA.

The gene calls are TRBV6-6 and TRBJ1-3; no reliable D call. This CDR3 is 13 amino acids long. The V and J ends lost 8 bases and 3 bases respectively, with 11 bases between them. Germline V lookup: CDR1 MNHNY, CDR2 SVGAGI (reference sequence). The CDR3 DNA reads TGTGCCAGCTTGGTTTATATTGGAAACACCATATATTTT. It is translated as CASLVYIGNTIYF.

This chain joins TRBV2 and TRBJ1-6; the D gene is possibly TRBD1 (5 bases). V lost 4 bases and J 9 bases, leaving 10 bases between the germline ends. Per germline, CDR1 SNHLY and CDR2 FYNNEI. The CDR3 has 13 amino acids. CDR3 loop: CASSGGGGSPLHF. Here the CDR3 DNA reads TGTGCCAGCAGTGGCGGCGGGGGTTCACCCCTCCACTTT.

The chain uses TRBV28 and TRBJ1-4, with a weak D call TRBD1 (5 bases). Germline V gene lookup returns CDR1 MDHEN and CDR2 SYDVKM. This CDR3 is built from 14 residues. The V end was cut by 4 bases, the J end by 7 bases, with 13 bases between. CDR3 residues: CASSWGGGGEKLFF. Here the CDR3 DNA reads TGTGCCAGCAGTTGGGGGGGAGGAGGTGAAAAACTGTTTTTT.

The chain has TRBV9 and TRBJ2-1; no definite D call. This CDR3 comprises 15 residues. V lost 6 bases, J lost 0 bases, and 13 bases lay in between. The germline V gene encodes CDR1 SGDLS and CDR2 YYNGEE. CDR3 sequence (DNA): TGTGCCAGCAAATTAAGGGATAGCTCCTACAATGAGCAGTTCTTC. It translates to CASKLRDSSYNEQFF.

This chain joins TRBV2 and TRBJ1-5, with 9 bases that match TRBD1. The V gene end was trimmed by 5 bases and the J gene end by 5 bases; junction bases not matched to a gene: 4. CDR3 length: 14 amino acids. Germline CDR1 reads SNHLY; CDR2 reads FYNNEI. CDR3 in amino acids: CASSLQGADQPQHF. The DNA of the CDR3 is TGTGCCAGCAGTTTACAGGGGGCGGATCAGCCCCAGCATTTT.

This chain joins TRBV5-1 and TRBJ2-1; 8 bases agree with TRBD2. This CDR3 contains 17 residues. Germline V gene lookup returns CDR1 SGHRS and CDR2 YFSETQ. V gave up 4 bases and J gave up 0 bases; unmatched junction bases: 9. This CDR3 is CASSRPGLAGSYNEQFF. DNA for the CDR3: TGCGCCAGCAGCCGCCCGGGCCTAGCGGGCTCCTACAATGAGCAGTTCTTC.

The gene calls are TRBV6-6 and TRBJ1-3; TRBD1 is a possible D gene (5 bases). Germline V gives CDR1 MNHNY, CDR2 SVGAGI (reference sequence). V lost 2 bases, J lost 0 bases, and 11 bases lay in between. This CDR3 comprises 16 residues. The CDR3 protein is CASSYDRRGSGNTIYF. The CDR3 DNA is TGTGCCAGCAGTTACGATAGAAGGGGCTCTGGAAACACCATATATTTT.

V is TRBV9 and J is TRBJ2-5; no clear D gene. Germline CDR1 SGDLS, CDR2 YYNGEE. V was pared by 3 bases and J by 1 base, with 19 bases between. CDR3 length equals 17 residues. The CDR3: CASSAPLGRSSQETQYF. For the CDR3, the DNA is TGTGCCAGCAGCGCCCCCCTCGGCCGGAGCAGCCAAGAGACCCAGTACTTC.

The gene calls are TRBV30 and TRBJ2-5; D uncertain. The CDR3 extends over 13 amino acids. Germline CDR1 is GTSNPN and CDR2 is SVGIG (reference sequence). Trimming removed 3 bases from V and 7 bases from J, with 15 bases in between. The CDR3 sequence: CAWRPDLSGTQYF. CDR3 DNA sequence: TGTGCCTGGAGGCCCGACCTTTCGGGGACCCAGTACTTC.

The chain links TRBV5-4 to TRBJ1-2, with TRBD1 matching over 8 bases. This CDR3 has 15 residues. Trimming took 5 bases from V and 0 from J; bases not matched to a gene: 6. Germline-derived CDR1 and CDR2 are SGHNT and YYREEE (reference sequence). The CDR3: CASSSGTGANYGYTF. CDR3 bases: TGTGCCAGCAGTTCCGGGACAGGAGCTAACTATGGCTACACCTTC.

This clone occurred a few times. This chain links TRBV5-6 with TRBJ1-5; D might be TRBD1 (5 bases). Germline assignment: CDR1 SGHDT and CDR2 YYEEEE. There are 14 residues in the CDR3. V lost 2 bases and J lost 4, with 10 bases in between. CDR3 bases: TGTGCCAGCAGCTTTGGGACGATAAATCAGCCCCAGCATTTT. Translation: CASSFGTINQPQHF. The variable domain in full, completed from reference TRBV5-6 and TRBJ1-5, reads DAGVTQSPTHLIKTRGQQVTLRCSPKSGHDTVSWYQQALGQGPQFIFQYYEEEERQRGNFPDRFSGHQFPNYSSELNVNALLLGDSALYLCASSFGTINQPQHFGDGTRLSIL.

The chain has TRBV28 and TRBJ1-4, with a tentative D call TRBD1 (6 bases). In germline, CDR1 is MDHEN, CDR2 SYDVKM. This CDR3 is 19 amino acids long. Trimming pared 5 bases from V and 5 bases from J, leaving 27 bases between. DNA for the CDR3: TGTGCCAGCAGTCAACCTCGCGGACAGCTCAGGCCCTTAAATGAAAAACTGTTTTTT. It translates to CASSQPRGQLRPLNEKLFF.

The CDR3 here is CASSLRLAAFSYNEQFF. The CDR3 DNA is TGTGCCAGCAGCTTACGCCTAGCGGCTTTCTCCTACAATGAGCAGTTCTTC. The J gene is TRBJ2-1, the V gene TRBV7-2; 7 bases match TRBD2. The CDR3 has 17 residues. Germline assignment: CDR1 SGHTA and CDR2 FQGNSA. The junction had 7 bases not matched to a gene; V was cut back by 2 bases and J by 0 bases.

The chain couples TRBV4-1 to TRBJ2-7, with D unclear. Germline V gene lookup returns CDR1 MGHRA and CDR2 YSYEKL. This CDR3 spans 16 amino acids. V was clipped by 1 base and J by 3 bases, with 16 bases between them. The CDR3: CASSQVGRKVSYEQYF. The CDR3 DNA is TGCGCCAGCAGCCAAGTTGGGCGAAAGGTGAGCTACGAGCAGTACTTC.

This rearrangement joins TRBV25-1 to TRBJ2-3; 13 bases map to TRBD2. The ends lost 6 bases at V and 3 bases at J; junction bases unmatched: 12. The length of the CDR3 is 18 residues. Germline CDR1 is MGHDK and CDR2 is SYGVNS. The CDR3, as DNA: TGTGCCAGCAGGAGGACTAGCGGGAGTCGTTTTGGGACAGATACGCAGTATTTT. Residues: CASRRTSGSRFGTDTQYF.

The V gene is TRBV10-3, the J gene TRBJ2-7; D unclear. Per germline, CDR1 ENHRY and CDR2 SYGVKD. The ends were cut back, 6 bases at V and 0 bases at J, with 15 bases in the middle. CDR3 length: 15 amino acids. DNA for the CDR3: TGTGCCATCAGAGACCCAACTCGGAACTCCTACGAGCAGTACTTC. Residues: CAIRDPTRNSYEQYF.

J is TRBJ1-2 and V is TRBV6-5; 9 nucleotides align to TRBD1. CDR3 size: 15 residues. With V trimmed by 0 bases and J by 6 bases, 5 bases remained unmatched. Germline CDR1 reads MNHEY; CDR2 reads SVGAGI. CDR3 sequence: CASSYSGQGWDGYTF. CDR3 bases: TGTGCCAGCAGTTACTCCGGACAGGGGTGGGATGGCTACACCTTC.

As DNA, the CDR3 is TGTGCCAGCAGCTTAAGTCATAGCATGTACGAGCAGTACTTC. Its protein is CASSLSHSMYEQYF. The rearrangement joins TRBV7-2 to TRBJ2-7; D is undetermined. The CDR3 spans 14 residues. V was shortened by 2 bases and J by 4 bases, with 12 bases between the two germline ends. Germline assignment: CDR1 SGHTA and CDR2 FQGNSA.